The clone carrying this T cell receptor (beta chain) turned up a few times. The CDR3 consists of 13 residues. Trimming removed 5 bases at V and 5 bases at J, with 10 bases between. Germline assignment: CDR1 MRHNA and CDR2 SNTAGT. The data stem from a study of T cell responses to AZD1222 COVID-19 vaccine. Libraries were prepared by immunoSEQ multiplex PCR; TCRdb keeps only in-frame clonotypes and omits some of them. The table has 80,000 to 95,000 clones, 85% to 90% seen once; the top ten hold less than 9%. The source was peripheral blood, collected 28 days after the second AZD1222 dose. The receptor comes from an adult who received the AZD1222 COVID-19 vaccine. V usage is TRBV6-4 and J usage is TRBJ1-5; D not certain. CDR3 sequence: CASSLEIDQPQHF. Here the CDR3 DNA reads TGTGCCAGCAGTTTAGAGATCGATCAGCCCCAGCATTTT.